This T cell receptor beta chain appears in the sequencing data of a study of cytomegalovirus exposure and HLA in healthy donors (dated by TCRdb to 2017 to 2019). The study in broad terms: An earlier analysis of fewer than 750 of the donors reported about 300 Gb of sequence data and 117 million unique TCR beta sequences obtained from approximately 180 million T cells. HLA typing included class I and class II loci at four-digit resolution. The genetic ancestry cluster associated with self-reported Caucasian donors included about four fifths of the approximately 430 genotyped donors. Typing coverage varied by locus: roughly 629-640 donors for A, B, C, DRB1 and DQB1; roughly 520 for DQA1; more than 600 for DPA1; roughly 470 for DPB1. Every repertoire in the discovery cohort had been generated on one and the same sequencing platform. Among 300 to 500 genotyped donors of the cohort, an average of approximately 240,000 unique TCR beta nucleotide sequences was sequenced per donor, of which 15% to 20% were non-productive. To study patterns of TCR occurrence, a later analysis re-analyzed previously published TCR beta repertoires from 550 to 800 donors and added high-resolution HLA genotyping. Roughly 5 DR-DQ haplotypes were handled as single units for association and clustering, since linkage in the cohort was strong. An early release that covered roughly 600 HLA-typed donors contained around 300 gigabases of sequencing data and roughly 84 million unique TCR sequences. Rather than drawing on any new phenotypic data, the later analysis identified candidate immune exposures from TCR beta sequences and the way those sequences occurred across donors. A later genetic analysis used genome-wide SNP genotypes for about 55% of the 666 donors, treating that subset as a discovery cohort. High-throughput TCR immunosequencing, statistical association of individual TCRs with disease status, and machine learning were combined to predict cytomegalovirus infection status. Using immunosequencing, the study profiled T cell repertoires from 666 subjects and related those repertoires to cytomegalovirus serostatus. Donor age, sex, ethnicity and CMV serostatus were compiled together with the repertoire data. The study aimed to test whether signatures of past pathogen exposure could be identified by cataloging public T cell receptors. Besides the first cohort of under 700 subjects, a separate validation cohort made up of over 95 different subjects was used. An earlier analysis of around 540 of the donors applied high-throughput TCR beta sequencing to assess whether each TCR beta V gene segment acted as functional or pseudogenic. Paper-wide results and their limitations: A further reported finding was that TCR beta sequences accurately predicted the HLA-A and HLA-B alleles for most subjects in the first cohort. Three of the identified cytomegalovirus-associated TCR beta chains were confirmed in vitro to be specific for cytomegalovirus antigens. Over 15 rarely observed V segments, including chromosome 9 orphons, were excluded from the earlier analysis of a few hundred of the donors because counts were too low. In a later analysis, most CMV-associated TCR beta chains were found to appear HLA-restricted, with HLA associations seemingly driven largely by CMV exposure. In a later analysis, HLA-associated TCR beta chains were found to be more clonally expanded and to have lower generation probabilities than equally common non-associated chains. For the cohort, immune exposure information was limited to CMV serostatus. The cohort was sequenced for TCR beta chains only, and without alpha or paired-chain data the features that could be detected were limited. A later analysis found that TCR association rates varied across HLA loci, with DRB1 alleles showing the most associated TCRs and HLA-C alleles the fewest. In a later analysis, several top co-occurrence clusters were reported to appear linked to parvovirus B19, influenza, CMV and Epstein-Barr virus. An earlier analysis of several hundred of the donors showed that most TCR beta V segments appeared in productive rearrangements either about 87% or about 30% of the time, which broadly matched IMGT annotations. Linkage disequilibrium might explain the correlated functional status among segregating V segments, but an unknown experimental factor could not be excluded. A group of highly shared sequence variants was considered likely to be a technical artifact of the sequencing pipeline. The classifier was reported to diagnose cytomegalovirus status with high specificity and sensitivity in both the original cohort and the validation cohort. In the study, about 150 TCR beta chains were listed as associated with cytomegalovirus. Strong co-occurrence of HLA alleles, especially DR and DQ, made assigning TCR associations to individual alleles difficult. Because some donors lacked HLA typing at each locus, the association tests relied only on the typed subset. Some IMGT-functional V segments, including TRBV6-2 and TRBV6-3, could not be distinguished by the 87-base-pair reads and were therefore excluded. Sequencing depth was assumed to be roughly uniform across donors in the presence/absence analyses, though that assumption may not hold. A later genetic analysis reported fewer N-insertions in productive TCRs among donors in an Asian-associated ancestry cluster than the roughly 690-donor mean. It was suggested by the authors that the approach could potentially be generalized to other disease states and immunological phenotypes. A later analysis associated 15,000 to 20,000 TCR beta sequences with specific HLA alleles at a false discovery rate of 0.05. Across donors, most TCR sequences were observed very rarely, whereas some public TCRs were present in many individuals. V-gene and J-gene trimming of TCR beta chains was associated with a missense DCLRE1C variant in a later genetic analysis, and the association was replicated in an independent cohort.

The cohort consisted of some 670 healthy bone marrow donors. At the time of sampling, all cohort members were nominally healthy, though unrecorded immune exposures were likely present. The donor tested CMV seronegative and was one of the 352 seronegative cohort members. Every donor gave a peripheral blood sample, and the peripheral blood mononuclear cells from that sample were used for TCR beta sequencing. Genomic DNA extraction from the blood cell samples was performed with the Qiagen DNeasy Blood Extraction Kit. In the case of this clone: What this receptor recognizes is not known. No much larger clone is present one base from it, and per-base qualities are unavailable.

The CDR1 and CDR2 encoded by the germline V gene (reference sequence) are LNHDA and SQIVND. The junction carries 21 bases between V and J, which are trimmed by 6 bases and 0 bases respectively. Its CDR3 holds 19 amino acids, cysteine through phenylalanine. The entry retains the CDR3 DNA only, 57 bases that are in frame from base 1. Library preparation used the immunoSEQ multiplex PCR assay. For the multiplex PCR, a mixture combining 60 forward primers for TCR Vbeta segments and 13 reverse primers for TCR Jbeta segments was used. The CDR3 region of rearranged TCR beta genes was amplified from genomic DNA by a multiplex PCR assay. The Illumina HiSeq System was used to sequence the amplified TCR beta libraries as 87-base-pair reads. The authors processed their data as follows. In a later analysis, 77 million or so unique TCR beta chains were counted across the roughly 670 repertoires, and roughly 10 million of these chains were shared by at least two donors. Raw reads were error-corrected and collapsed into unique sequences with a nearest-neighbor algorithm that merged closely related sequences to remove PCR and sequencing errors. To assign V, D and J gene segments, CDR3 sequences were aligned to IMGT reference sequences. For a sequence to be retained, a match of at least six nucleotides was required to both a V gene segment and a J gene segment. Rearrangements were called productive when the CDR3 lacked stop codons and stayed in frame with V and J; all others were non-productive. Following IMGT convention, CDR3 was defined as the stretch from the second conserved V-encoded cysteine up to the conserved J-encoded phenylalanine. In an earlier analysis of just under 600 of the donors, sequences lacking an unambiguous match to a single V gene segment were excluded. An earlier analysis of 587 of the donors called V segments functional above 56.7% productive rearrangements and segregating when the between-donor standard deviation exceeded 5%. To diagnose cytomegalovirus status from the catalog of TCR beta chain sequences, a statistical classification framework was built. In a later analysis, V and J genes were assigned by comparing TCR nucleotide sequences against IMGT/GENE-DB human TR gene sequences. A later analysis assigned CDR3 sequences and most-parsimonious VDJ recombination scenarios with the TCRdist pipeline. In a later analysis, every TCR beta chain was defined by the combination of its CDR3 amino acid sequence and its V-gene family, and reads without a unique V-gene family were dropped. To address suspected cross-contamination and a sequencing artifact, a later analysis removed approximately 590 highly shared, low-generation-probability nucleotide sequences. A later analysis calculated a clonal expansion index for each public chain from normalized within-repertoire ranks of inferred template counts. A later analysis computed generation probabilities with a VDJ recombination model fitted to out-of-frame rearrangements, and checked the results against IGoR. Hypergeometric tests were used in a later analysis to score TCR-TCR, TCR-HLA and TCR-CMV co-occurrence, with a repertoire-size bias correction applied to the TCR pairs. In a later analysis, false discovery rates were estimated by permuting HLA or CMV assignments 20 times. In a later analysis, co-occurring TCRs were grouped using DBSCAN, and TCRdist sequence similarity was added for clustering within HLA-allele-positive subsets. Repertoires with fewer than 30,000 or more than 120,000 public chains were left out of co-occurrence clustering, as were a few repertoires with anomalous nucleotide sharing. The source is immuneACCESS, and TCRdb retained only in-frame sequences with V and J called. Part of the clones is not carried over; for the studies checked, unresolved V genes explain less than half of this, and the remainder is unexplained. V and J calls and clone size are those listed in that table; D and trimming were worked out from the DNA. The sample data list 75,000 to 90,000 clones, and around 84% of these were observed just once. Of the sample, approximately 4.5% is held by the ten largest clones.

The clonotype was recovered from a man aged 35-49 years in good health and CMV-seronegative. The sample taken for sequencing was PBMCs. The chain is encoded by TRBV19 joined to TRBJ2-6; D gene: possibly TRBD1, on 5 matching bases. In nucleotide form, the sequence is TGTGCCAGTAGACCCTTGGCAGGGCCTGTAAGCTCTGGGGCCAACGTCCTGACTTTC. The encoded protein is CASRPLAGPVSSGANVLTF.